Presented here are 10 T cell receptor beta chains from one specimen sequenced in a study of blood T cells in healthy people across ages. A J-beta primer mix and a sample-barcoded 5' primer were used in a second PCR of roughly 7 to 12 cycles. A single record per CDR3 protein comes from TCRdb applying MiXCR to the 5' RACE reads. The table includes about 580,000 distinct CDR3 sequences, around 48% detected once. Sequencing was carried out using blood. These receptors all stem from a man older than 75 in good health.

V gene TRBV2 combines with J gene TRBJ2-5; possible D gene TRBD1, 7 bases. V lost 5 bases to trimming and J lost 9 bases, with 19 bases between them. The CDR3 length is 14 residues. Germline V gene sequence: CDR1 SNHLY, CDR2 FYNNEI. CDR3 DNA: TGTGCCAGCAGTTACCGGGACAGCTCGGGGGCCCAGTACTTC. Translated, it gives CASSYRDSSGAQYF.

This chain uses TRBV2 with TRBJ2-7, with 13 bases that match TRBD2. The J segment lost 2 bases and the V segment lost 5 bases, leaving 6 bases of the junction unmatched. Germline-derived CDR1 and CDR2 are SNHLY and FYNNEI. The CDR3 sequence is 16 residues long. This CDR3 is CASSRRTSGSAYEQYF. The CDR3 bases are TGTGCCAGCAGTCGCCGGACTAGCGGGAGTGCCTACGAGCAGTACTTC. The variable domain in full, with the rest retrieved from reference TRBV2 and TRBJ2-7, is EPEVTQTPSHQVTQMGQEVILRCVPISNHLYFYWYRQILGQKVEFLVSFYNNEISEKSEIFDDQFSVERPDGSNFTLKIRSTKLEDSAMYFCASSRRTSGSAYEQYFGPGTRLTVT.

This rearrangement joins TRBV7-9 to TRBJ1-6, with D uncertain. V gave up 1 base and J gave up 10 bases, with 8 bases separating them. The CDR3 totals 13 residues. The V gene's germline CDR1 is SEHNR and CDR2 FQNEAQ (reference sequence). CDR3 protein: CASSLDEGSPLHF. CDR3 bases: TGTGCCAGCAGCTTAGACGAGGGCTCACCCCTCCACTTT.

This clonotype was observed a few times. The chain employs TRBV4-1 and TRBJ2-1; no reliable D call. Germline loops: CDR1 MGHRA, CDR2 YSYEKL. Trimming left V 2 bases short and J 2 bases short, with 7 bases between. The CDR3 spans 14 residues. Here the CDR3 reads CASSQFRPYNEQFF. CDR3 bases: TGCGCCAGCAGCCAATTCCGGCCCTACAATGAGCAGTTCTTC.

The CDR3 sequence: CSARSDTYRGGGQPQHF. The CDR3 DNA reads TGCAGTGCTAGGTCCGACACGTATCGGGGAGGAGGTCAGCCCCAGCATTTT. The chain employs TRBV20-1 and TRBJ1-5, with D uncertain. V lost 3 bases and J lost 6, with 24 bases in between. The CDR3 totals 17 residues. The V gene's germline CDR1 is DFQATT and CDR2 SNEGSKA (reference sequence).

V usage is TRBV29-1 and J usage is TRBJ2-3; D gene uncertain. The CDR3 consists of 12 residues. Germline V CDR1 and CDR2: SQVTM, ANQGSEA. The V end lost 1 base, the J end lost 8 bases, and 10 bases lay between the germline ends. The DNA for the CDR3 is TGCAGCGTTGAAGGTGGAGTGCGTACGCAGTATTTT. Protein product: CSVEGGVRTQYF.

This clonotype showed up just a few times. The rearrangement uses TRBV27 and TRBJ1-6, with 9 nucleotides matching TRBD1. Looked up from germline, CDR1 is MNHEY and CDR2 is SMNVEV (reference sequence). Germline trimming cut 6 bases from V and 7 bases from J; bases unmatched to any gene: 10. The CDR3 totals 16 residues. Here the CDR3 reads CASSLQGAKWNSPLHF. The CDR3 DNA reads TGTGCCAGCAGCCTACAGGGGGCGAAGTGGAATTCACCCCTCCACTTT.

The gene calls are TRBV6-2 or TRBV6-3 and TRBJ1-6, with D perhaps matching TRBD1 (5 bases). V was cut by 6 bases and J by 10 bases, with 13 bases left in between. The CDR3 extends over 13 amino acids. Per germline, CDR1 MNHEY and CDR2 SVGEGT. CDR3 residues: CASSNEGYSPLHF. The CDR3 nucleotides read TGTGCCAGCAGCAACGAGGGGTACTCACCCCTCCACTTT.

This clonotype has only a few counts. V and J are TRBV7-9 and TRBJ2-7, with D maybe TRBD2 (6 bases). CDR1 is SEHNR and CDR2 is FQNEAQ in the germline V gene (reference sequence). The CDR3 has 15 residues. Trimming removed 5 bases from V and 3 bases from J, with 17 bases in between. DNA for the CDR3: TGTGCCAGCAGCACAACTGGGGGGATCAGCTACGAGCAGTACTTC. This codes for CASSTTGGISYEQYF. The complete variable domain, with remaining parts taken from reference TRBV7-9 and TRBJ2-7, reads DTGVSQNPRHKITKRGQNVTFRCDPISEHNRLYWYRQTLGQGPEFLTYFQNEAQLEKSRLLSDRFSAERPKGSFSTLEIQRTEQGDSAMYLCASSTTGGISYEQYFGPGTRLTVT.

CDR3 nucleotides: TGCAGTGCTAGTGGGCAGGGGGACCCAGATACGCAGTATTTT. Translating gives CSASGQGDPDTQYF. The V call is TRBV20-1, the J call TRBJ2-3, with 7 bases matching TRBD1. This CDR3 comprises 14 residues. Germline lookup yields CDR1 DFQATT and CDR2 SNEGSKA (reference sequence). Trimming removed 3 bases from V and 4 bases from J; junction bases left unmatched: 7.